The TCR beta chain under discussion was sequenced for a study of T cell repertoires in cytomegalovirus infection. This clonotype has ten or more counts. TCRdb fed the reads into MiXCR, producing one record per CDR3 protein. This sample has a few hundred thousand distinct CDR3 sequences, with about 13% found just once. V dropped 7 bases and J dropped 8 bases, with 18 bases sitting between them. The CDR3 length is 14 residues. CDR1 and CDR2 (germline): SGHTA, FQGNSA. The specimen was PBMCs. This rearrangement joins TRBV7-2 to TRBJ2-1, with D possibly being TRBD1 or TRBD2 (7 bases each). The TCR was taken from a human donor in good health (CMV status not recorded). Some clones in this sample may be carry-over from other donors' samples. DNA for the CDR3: TGTGCCAGCATCCTTGGGGCAGGGGGGGATGAGCAGTTCTTC. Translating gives CASILGAGGDEQFF.